These 6 T cell receptor beta chains were all obtained from the same sample, sequenced in a study of shared clonotypes between healthy human individuals. Data came from immunoSEQ multiplex PCR; TCRdb stores just in-frame clones and leaves some out. The sample lists about 490,000 clones, more than 65% occurring once. The sequenced sample was PBMCs. Every receptor here comes from a woman aged 40 to 55 in good health. Some clones in this sample may be carry-over from other donors' samples.

This clone was picked up one time. This is likely an artifact of a read error, given a far larger clone one base away. Other nucleotide sequences from this sample produce the same CDR3. The chain is built from TRBV6-1 and TRBJ1-2; possible D gene TRBD1, 5 bases. From germline, CDR1 is MNHNS and CDR2 SASEGT. This CDR3 has 14 amino acids. DNA of the CDR3: TGTGCTAGCACCCGGGAGAGGGGCTCCTATGGCTACACCTTC. Translating it yields CASTRERGSYGYTF.

The rearrangement uses TRBV19 and TRBJ1-1; D might be TRBD1 (6 bases). This CDR3 has 15 residues. Trimming left V 3 bases short and J 4 bases short, with 15 bases between. The germline V gene has CDR1 LNHDA and CDR2 SQIVND (reference sequence). The CDR3 sequence is CASSIPTGIGTEAFF. The CDR3 DNA sequence: TGTGCCAGTAGTATTCCAACAGGGATTGGCACTGAAGCTTTCTTT. The full variable domain, in which reference TRBV19 and TRBJ1-1 provide the parts outside the CDR3, is DGGITQSPKYLFRKEGQNVTLSCEQNLNHDAMYWYRQDPGQGLRLIYYSQIVNDFQKGDIAEGYSVSREKKESFPLTVTSAQKNPTAFYLCASSIPTGIGTEAFFGQGTRLTVV.

The rearrangement uses TRBV6-1 and TRBJ2-4; D gene unclear. V was trimmed by 7 bases and J by 8 bases, leaving 18 bases between them. Germline V lookup: CDR1 MNHNS, CDR2 SASEGT. The CDR3 length is 14 residues. The CDR3 DNA sequence: TGTGCCAGCACCCCACCGGTCGGTATAGACATTCAGTACTTC. Translation gives CASTPPVGIDIQYF.

This clone has only one observation. The rearrangement uses TRBV10-3 and TRBJ2-7; the D is unclear. The V gene's germline CDR1 is ENHRY and CDR2 SYGVKD. Trimming pared 4 bases from V and 2 bases from J, leaving 9 bases between. The CDR3 is 13 residues long. CDR3 amino acids: CAISGPPAYEQYF. CDR3 DNA: TGTGCCATCAGTGGACCGCCGGCCTACGAGCAGTACTTC.

The chain has TRBV6-5 and TRBJ1-4; 9 bases line up with TRBD1. The CDR3 is 16 amino acids. Germline-derived CDR1 and CDR2 are MNHEY and SVGAGI. With 2 bases clipped from V and 7 bases from J, the junction kept 8 bases outside the gene matches. CDR3 loop: CASSYSPTGGREKLFF. CDR3 bases: TGTGCCAGCAGTTACAGTCCTACAGGGGGCCGTGAAAAACTGTTTTTT.

Comments on this clone: No DNA is shown, since the ends of the CDR3 on it are uncertain; the CDR3 is the one TCRdb lists. Other DNA sequences in this specimen translate into the identical CDR3. The CDR3 sequence: CSVASGASNTEAFF. J is TRBJ1-1 and V is TRBV29-1. The CDR3 numbers 14 amino acids, ends counted. CDR1 is SQVTM, CDR2 ANQGSEA, per germline.